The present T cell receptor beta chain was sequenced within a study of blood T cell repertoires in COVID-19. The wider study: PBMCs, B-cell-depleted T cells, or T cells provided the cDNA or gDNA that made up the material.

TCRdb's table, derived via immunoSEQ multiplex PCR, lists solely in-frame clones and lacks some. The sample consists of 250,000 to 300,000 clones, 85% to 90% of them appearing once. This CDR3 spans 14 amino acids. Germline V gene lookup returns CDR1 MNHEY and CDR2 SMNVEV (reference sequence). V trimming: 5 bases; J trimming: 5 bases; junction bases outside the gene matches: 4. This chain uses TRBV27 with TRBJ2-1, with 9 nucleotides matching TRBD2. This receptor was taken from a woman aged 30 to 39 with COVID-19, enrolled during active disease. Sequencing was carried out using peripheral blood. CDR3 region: CASSGGGVNNEQFF. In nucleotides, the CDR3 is TGTGCCAGCAGTGGCGGGGGGGTGAACAATGAGCAGTTCTTC.